Presented here are 20 T cell receptor beta chains from one specimen sequenced in a study of shared clonotypes between healthy human individuals. Clones were sequenced by immunoSEQ multiplex PCR, and TCRdb holds only the in-frame ones, with some missing. The sample carries roughly 2.6 million clones, more than 80% recorded once. Material: naive CD4+ T cells sorted from blood. As to subset: CD45RA+ positively selected. The origin of the receptors is a young man in good health.

The V and J genes are TRBV21-1 and TRBJ2-7; TRBD2, the D gene given by the table, was not confirmed from the DNA. TRBV21-1 is a documented pseudogene. This CDR3 region has 19 residues. The CDR3 DNA reads TGTGCCAGCAGCAAAAAACCCCGCCCTACTAGCGGGCCCTCCTACGAGCAGTACTTC. Amino acids: CASSKKPRPTSGPSYEQYF.

The genes are TRBV27 and TRBJ2-3, with a weak D call TRBD2 (6 bases). This CDR3 has 13 amino acids. CDR1 is MNHEY and CDR2 is SMNVEV in the germline V gene (reference sequence). Trimming took off 7 bases at V and 4 bases at J, with 12 bases between the two ends. CDR3: CASTRWGADTQYF. The CDR3 region has the DNA TGTGCCAGCACTCGATGGGGGGCAGATACGCAGTATTTT.

Only a few counts were recorded for this clone. The V and J genes are TRBV30 and TRBJ1-1; D might be TRBD1 (5 bases). This CDR3 region has 13 residues. Trimming left V 0 bases short and J 10 bases short, with 15 bases between. Germline V gives CDR1 GTSNPN, CDR2 SVGIG (reference sequence). CDR3 in DNA: TGTGCCTGGAGTGTAGAGTTCGCAGGGAGAGCTTTCTTT. It translates to CAWSVEFAGRAFF.

The chain combines TRBV5-6 with TRBJ2-6; 11 bases align to TRBD1. Trimming removed 4 bases from V and 4 bases from J; junction bases left unmatched: 7. The CDR3 is made up of 17 amino acids. Germline V CDR1 and CDR2: SGHDT, YYEEEE. The DNA of the CDR3 is TGTGCCAGCAGCCTCGGACAGGGGGCAACCGGGGCCAACGTCCTGACTTTC. Amino acids: CASSLGQGATGANVLTF.

The chain couples TRBV5-1 to TRBJ2-2; TRBD1 or TRBD2 may be the D gene (5 bases each). The V end lost 1 base, the J end lost 6 bases, and 13 bases lay between the germline ends. CDR3 length: 15 amino acids. CDR1 and CDR2 from the germline V gene are SGHRS and YFSETQ. The CDR3: CASSLTGTVPGELFF. CDR3 DNA sequence: TGCGCCAGCAGCTTGACCGGGACCGTGCCCGGGGAGCTGTTTTTT.

Notes on this clone: This CDR3 is also generated by other DNA sequences in the sample. The chain couples TRBV6-5 to TRBJ1-4; TRBD1 matches at 10 bases. CDR1 and CDR2 from the germline V gene are MNHEY and SVGAGI. The V gene end was trimmed by 6 bases and the J gene end by 7 bases; junction bases not matched to a gene: 5. The CDR3 loop spans 14 amino acids. The CDR3 reads CASSRDRGGEKLFF. Here the CDR3 DNA reads TGTGCCAGCAGCCGGGACAGGGGAGGTGAAAAACTGTTTTTT.

This chain connects TRBV7-8 to TRBJ2-2; weak D call: TRBD2 (5 bases). Looked up from germline, CDR1 is SGHVS and CDR2 is FQNEAQ. The CDR3 has 15 amino acids. V lost 0 bases and J 8 bases, leaving 13 bases between the germline ends. The CDR3, as DNA: TGTGCCAGCAGCTTAGCGGGAGTTAGGACTGGGGAGCTGTTTTTT. Residues: CASSLAGVRTGELFF.

The chain recombines TRBV5-4 with TRBJ2-5; 7 nucleotides align to TRBD1. The CDR3 runs 13 residues. Germline CDR1 and CDR2: SGHNT and YYREEE (reference sequence). V lost 5 bases, J lost 5 bases, and 6 bases stayed unmatched. CDR3 DNA: TGTGCCAGCAGACGGGACAGTGTGGAGACCCAGTACTTC. It translates to CASRRDSVETQYF.

The chain has TRBV5-1 and TRBJ2-3; D perhaps matches TRBD2 (6 bases). This CDR3 spans 14 amino acids. Germline V gene data show CDR1 as SGHRS and CDR2 as YFSETQ. Trimming took 4 bases from V and 4 from J, leaving 13 bases between them. The CDR3 bases are TGCGCCAGCAGCCCAGGAGGGTTAGCAGATACGCAGTATTTT. Protein: CASSPGGLADTQYF.

In the case of this clone: This CDR3 is also generated by other DNA sequences in the sample. The rearrangement uses TRBV30 and TRBJ1-5; D gene uncertain. Trimming removed 0 bases from V and 5 bases from J, with 8 bases in between. Germline V gene lookup returns CDR1 GTSNPN and CDR2 SVGIG (reference sequence). The CDR3 is 13 amino acids. CDR3 amino acids: CAWSVRGDQPQHF. The CDR3 DNA sequence: TGTGCCTGGAGTGTACGCGGGGATCAGCCCCAGCATTTT.

The rearrangement uses TRBV7-9 and TRBJ1-1, with TRBD1 matching 9 bases. The junction had 12 bases not matched to a gene; V was cut back by 5 bases and J by 2 bases. Germline V gene lookup returns CDR1 SEHNR and CDR2 FQNEAQ (reference sequence). The CDR3 runs 17 residues. The CDR3 nucleotides read TGTGCCAGCAGCGGGGGGACAGGGATCAGGGATAACACTGAAGCTTTCTTT. Its translation is CASSGGTGIRDNTEAFF.

This clone was detected only once. The chain links TRBV10-3 to TRBJ1-2; 7 nucleotides agree with TRBD1. CDR3 length equals 16 residues. The J segment lost 1 base and the V segment lost 4 bases, leaving 9 bases of the junction unmatched. The germline V gene encodes CDR1 ENHRY and CDR2 SYGVKD. The CDR3 protein is CAISGTNRDSNYGYTF. The DNA of the CDR3 is TGTGCCATCAGTGGGACCAACCGGGACAGTAACTATGGCTACACCTTC.

The rearrangement joins TRBV9 to TRBJ2-1, with D perhaps assigned TRBD1 or TRBD2 (6 bases each). CDR3 size: 15 residues. The V gene lost 0 bases and the J gene lost 9 bases, with 16 bases spanning the gap. In germline, CDR1 is SGDLS, CDR2 YYNGEE. CDR3 nucleotide sequence: TGTGCCAGCAGCGTAGCTCCGCTAGGAGGGGGTGAGCAGTTCTTC. This sequence encodes CASSVAPLGGGEQFF.

V is TRBV6-5 and J is TRBJ1-6; D is undetermined. V was cut by 8 bases and J by 7 bases, with 15 bases left in between. CDR3 length: 14 residues. CDR1 is MNHEY, CDR2 SVGAGI, per germline. CDR3 in DNA: TGTGCCAGCGGAAGGGTTGCTAGCAATTCACCCCTCCACTTT. Translation gives CASGRVASNSPLHF.

The chain couples TRBV10-1 to TRBJ2-1, with TRBD2 identical over 10 bases. The junction had 21 bases not matched to a gene; V was cut back by 10 bases and J by 0 bases. Per germline, CDR1 WNHNN and CDR2 SYGVQD (reference sequence). The CDR3 has 20 residues. DNA for the CDR3: TGCGCCACATCAGGGCCTAGGGGACTAGCGCTTTCGAGCTCCTACAATGAGCAGTTCTTC. Translation gives CATSGPRGLALSSSYNEQFF.

The table lists this clone with a count of one. V gene TRBV9 combines with J gene TRBJ2-4, with 8 positions matching TRBD1. Germline CDR1 and CDR2: SGDLS and YYNGEE. V lost 4 bases and J lost 6; bases outside the gene matches: 6. The CDR3 covers 14 residues. The CDR3 bases are TGTGCCAGCAGCTTAGTTGGACAGGGAAACATTCAGTACTTC. It encodes CASSLVGQGNIQYF.

The genes are TRBV4-1 and TRBJ2-7; 8 positions match TRBD1. The V segment lost 1 base and the J segment 3 bases; nucleotides outside the gene matches: 11. The CDR3 consists of 17 residues. The germline CDR1 and CDR2 sequences are MGHRA and YSYEKL. The CDR3 loop reads CASSQVSTGGRGYEQYF. CDR3 in DNA: TGCGCCAGCAGCCAAGTATCCACAGGGGGAAGGGGCTACGAGCAGTACTTC.

CDR3 nucleotide sequence: TGTGCCATCAGTGAGGGCTCGGGTAGGAATGAAAAACTGTTTTTT. This codes for CAISEGSGRNEKLFF. The rearrangement uses TRBV10-3 and TRBJ1-4; D call uncertain. The CDR3 spans 15 residues. Germline CDR1 and CDR2: ENHRY and SYGVKD. Deletions cut 2 bases from V and 5 bases from J, with 12 bases between.

A note on this clone: Other DNA variants within this sample encode the same CDR3. The chain employs TRBV9 and TRBJ2-2; D remains ambiguous. Germline V gene sequence: CDR1 SGDLS, CDR2 YYNGEE. V was trimmed by 0 bases and J by 8 bases, leaving 2 bases between them. This CDR3 comprises 11 residues. The CDR3 reads CASSVAGELFF. CDR3 bases: TGTGCCAGCAGCGTAGCTGGGGAGCTGTTTTTT.

The chain joins TRBV6-1 to TRBJ1-2; 7 bases are shared with TRBD1. CDR1 is MNHNS, CDR2 SASEGT, per germline. J was trimmed by 3 bases and V by 6 bases; bases with no gene match: 4. The CDR3 covers 13 residues. The CDR3 bases are TGTGCCAGCAGGACCGACAGGGACTATGGCTACACCTTC. Translation: CASRTDRDYGYTF.